Below, 19 T cell receptor beta chains from the same sample are listed, as sequenced in a study of identical twins. TCRdb reanalysed the 5' RACE reads using MiXCR and keeps one entry per CDR3 protein. The sample holds about 690,000 distinct CDR3 sequences, about 20% seen once. These data also formed part of another study, on T cells expressing NK-cell markers.

The specimen sequenced was PBMCs. The receptors originated from a woman younger than 35 in good health.

This clonotype was counted ten times or more. The chain links TRBV7-6 to TRBJ1-3; maybe TRBD1 (5 bases). CDR1 is SGHVS and CDR2 is FNYEAQ in the germline V gene. V lost 7 bases and J lost 0, with 13 bases in between. The CDR3 runs 15 residues. The CDR3, as DNA: TGTGCCAGCACTACCGTGGGGGGCTCTGGAAACACCATATATTTT. Its protein is CASTTVGGSGNTIYF.

This clonotype occurred a few times. The V and J genes are TRBV5-1 and TRBJ1-1, with 8 bases fitting TRBD1. CDR1 and CDR2 from the germline V gene are SGHRS and YFSETQ. This CDR3 region has 16 residues. V trimming: 3 bases; J trimming: 1 base; junction bases outside the gene matches: 8. As DNA, the CDR3 is TGCGCCAGCAGCTGGACAGGGACGACGGGGAACACTGAAGCTTTCTTT. Translated, it gives CASSWTGTTGNTEAFF.

The rearrangement joins TRBV13 to TRBJ2-1; TRBD2 matches 10 bases. The V and J ends lost 5 bases and 8 bases, in that order; junction bases with no gene match: 12. CDR1 is PRHDT, CDR2 FYEKMQ, per germline (reference sequence). This CDR3 has 16 amino acids. The CDR3 region is CASSPAKAGGPYEQFF. CDR3 sequence (DNA): TGTGCCAGCAGCCCGGCCAAAGCGGGGGGGCCCTATGAGCAGTTCTTC. The variable domain in full, completed from reference TRBV13 and TRBJ2-1, reads AAGVIQSPRHLIKEKRETATLKCYPIPRHDTVYWYQQGPGQDPQFLISFYEKMQSDKGSIPDRFSAQQFSDYHSELNMSSLELGDSALYFCASSPAKAGGPYEQFFGPGTRLTVL.

This clonotype was seen only a few times. The V gene is TRBV15, the J gene TRBJ1-6; no firm D call. This CDR3 region has 12 residues. In germline, CDR1 is LNHNV, CDR2 YYDKDF (reference sequence). V lost 1 base and J lost 8, with 3 bases in between. Written as DNA, the CDR3 is TGTGCCACCAGCAGAGGTGATTCACCCCTCCACTTT. Protein product: CATSRGDSPLHF.

This clonotype appeared many times. This chain uses TRBV9 with TRBJ2-2; 12 bases are a match to TRBD2. The CDR3 totals 17 residues. Germline V gives CDR1 SGDLS, CDR2 YYNGEE. Trimming at V came to 5 bases and at J to 7 bases, leaving 12 bases not matched to a gene. In nucleotides, the CDR3 is TGTGCCAGCAGTCCCTACCTAGCGGGAGGGCCCAACGGGGAGCTGTTTTTT. The encoded protein is CASSPYLAGGPNGELFF.

The rearrangement links TRBV13 to TRBJ1-4, with TRBD1 matching over 8 bases. The junction had 7 bases not matched to a gene; V was cut back by 5 bases and J by 8 bases. The CDR3 consists of 14 residues. The germline V gene encodes CDR1 PRHDT and CDR2 FYEKMQ (reference sequence). The CDR3, as DNA: TGTGCCAGCAGCACGGGACAGGATGGCGAAAAACTGTTTTTT. It encodes CASSTGQDGEKLFF.

The gene calls are TRBV20-1 and TRBJ2-7; D is undetermined. The CDR3 is 13 amino acids. Trimming removed 0 bases from V and 3 bases from J, with 9 bases in between. Germline CDR1 is DFQATT and CDR2 is SNEGSKA (reference sequence). The CDR3 coding sequence is TGCAGTGCTAGAGAAGGGTCGCTCTACGAGCAGTACTTC. Amino acid sequence: CSAREGSLYEQYF.

This clonotype was detected a few times. The chain joins TRBV6-5 to TRBJ2-3; D perhaps matches TRBD1 (6 bases). Germline CDR1 and CDR2: MNHEY and SVGAGI. Trimming shortened V by 3 bases and J by 4 bases, and 11 bases separated the two germline ends. The CDR3 covers 14 residues. The CDR3 DNA is TGTGCCAGCAGTTATTTCAGGGGTCCAGATACGCAGTATTTT. Protein sequence: CASSYFRGPDTQYF.

This clonotype turned up a few times. This chain links TRBV9 with TRBJ1-2; tentatively, D is TRBD1 (5 bases). The length of the CDR3 is 17 residues. CDR1 SGDLS and CDR2 YYNGEE come from the germline V gene. V was pared by 0 bases and J by 0 bases, with 15 bases between. The CDR3 loop is CASSVGPWTPSNYGYTF. In DNA, the CDR3 is TGTGCCAGCAGCGTAGGACCGTGGACACCATCTAACTATGGCTACACCTTC.

The chain is built from TRBV11-2 and TRBJ2-5, with 9 positions matching TRBD1. Trimming took 2 bases from V and 6 from J; bases not matched to a gene: 4. The germline CDR1 and CDR2 sequences are SGHAT and FQNNGV. The CDR3 spans 14 residues. The CDR3 spells CASSLSGQGQTQYF. The CDR3 DNA reads as TGTGCCAGCAGCTTATCGGGACAGGGCCAGACCCAGTACTTC. The entire variable domain, with the rest obtained from reference TRBV11-2 and TRBJ2-5, is as follows: EAGVAQSPRYKIIEKRQSVAFWCNPISGHATLYWYQQILGQGPKLLIQFQNNGVVDDSQLPKDRFSAERLKGVDSTLKIQPAKLEDSAVYLCASSLSGQGQTQYFGPGTRLLVL.

This clonotype was counted many times. The J gene is TRBJ2-5, the V gene TRBV12-3 or TRBV12-4; D remains unclear. The V end was cut by 3 bases, the J end by 4 bases, with 9 bases between. CDR3 length: 13 residues. Here the CDR3 reads CASSFNSGETQYF. As DNA, the CDR3 is TGTGCCAGCAGTTTCAACAGTGGAGAGACCCAGTACTTC.

The table lists this clonotype with a few counts. The rearrangement joins TRBV20-1 to TRBJ2-5; 13 bases align to TRBD2. CDR1 is DFQATT and CDR2 is SNEGSKA in the germline V gene (reference sequence). With 4 bases clipped from V and 3 bases from J, the junction kept 8 bases outside the gene matches. The CDR3 runs to 16 residues. CDR3 in amino acids: CSAIVGGLAGKETQYF. The CDR3 coding sequence is TGCAGTGCTATAGTAGGGGGACTAGCGGGGAAAGAGACCCAGTACTTC.

This clonotype occurred many times. This sequence joins TRBV9 and TRBJ1-2, with TRBD1 as a possible D gene (6 bases). V lost 5 bases, J lost 1 base, and 9 bases lay in between. Germline-derived CDR1 and CDR2 are SGDLS and YYNGEE. This CDR3 is built from 13 residues. CDR3 nucleotide sequence: TGTGCCAGCAGACCAGGGGATAACTATGGCTACACCTTC. It yields the protein CASRPGDNYGYTF.

This clonotype was found a few times. The chain combines TRBV6-1 with TRBJ2-7, with 8 bases matching TRBD1. With 10 bases clipped from V and 3 bases from J, the junction kept 8 bases outside the gene matches. Germline values: CDR1 MNHNS, CDR2 SASEGT. The CDR3 has 13 residues. In DNA form, the CDR3 reads TGTGCCACCAGCAGGACAGGGAGCTACGAGCAGTACTTC. Its translation: CATSRTGSYEQYF.

V and J are TRBV9 and TRBJ1-6; D possibly corresponds to TRBD1 (5 bases). The CDR3 is made up of 14 amino acids. Between the trimmed V and J ends, which lost 0 bases and 10 bases, there was a span of 11 bases. Germline assignment: CDR1 SGDLS and CDR2 YYNGEE. The CDR3 here is CASSVVAGRSPLHF. The CDR3 DNA is TGTGCCAGCAGCGTAGTTGCAGGGCGGTCACCCCTCCACTTT.

This clonotype came up many times. V gene TRBV3-1 combines with J gene TRBJ2-3; 8 positions agree with TRBD2. Trimming at V came to 4 bases and at J to 1 base, leaving 7 bases not matched to a gene. The germline CDR1 and CDR2 sequences are LGHDT and YNNKEL (reference sequence). The CDR3 consists of 16 residues. CDR3 in DNA: TGTGCCAGCAGCCCGGCAGGGCGGGGGGGCACAGATACGCAGTATTTT. This encodes CASSPAGRGGTDTQYF.

This clonotype has a handful of counts. The chain has TRBV10-3 and TRBJ2-3; TRBD2 is a possible D gene (7 bases). This CDR3 has 16 residues. Germline assignment: CDR1 ENHRY and CDR2 SYGVKD. V was cut by 0 bases and J by 3 bases, with 13 bases left in between. The CDR3 loop is CAISESRGRGTDTQYF. For the CDR3, the DNA is TGTGCCATCAGTGAGTCGCGGGGGCGTGGGACAGATACGCAGTATTTT.

This clonotype was seen repeatedly, ten times or more. This chain links TRBV6-2 or TRBV6-3 with TRBJ1-1; no reliable D call. Trimming took off 5 bases at V and 0 bases at J, with 4 bases between the two ends. This CDR3 has 12 residues. Germline V CDR1 and CDR2: MNHEY, SVGEGT. CDR3: CASSRMNTEAFF. CDR3 nucleotides: TGTGCCAGCAGTCGGATGAACACTGAAGCTTTCTTT.

The chain employs TRBV5-1 and TRBJ1-2; D perhaps matches TRBD1 (6 bases). Germline CDR1 SGHRS, CDR2 YFSETQ. This CDR3 is built from 15 residues. The V and J ends lost 4 bases and 4 bases respectively, with 17 bases between them. The CDR3 DNA sequence: TGCGCCAGCAGCCGCAGACAGGACCCATTCTATGGCTACACCTTC. It encodes CASSRRQDPFYGYTF.